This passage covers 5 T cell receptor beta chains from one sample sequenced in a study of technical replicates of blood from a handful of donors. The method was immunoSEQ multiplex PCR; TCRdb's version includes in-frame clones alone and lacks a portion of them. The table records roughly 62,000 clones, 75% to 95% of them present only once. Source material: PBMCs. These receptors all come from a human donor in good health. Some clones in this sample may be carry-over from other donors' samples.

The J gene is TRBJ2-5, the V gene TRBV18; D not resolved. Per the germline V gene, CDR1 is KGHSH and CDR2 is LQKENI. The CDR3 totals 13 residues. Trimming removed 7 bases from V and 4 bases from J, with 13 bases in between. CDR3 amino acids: CASLGTTVETQYF. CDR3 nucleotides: TGTGCCAGCTTGGGCACGACGGTAGAGACCCAGTACTTC.

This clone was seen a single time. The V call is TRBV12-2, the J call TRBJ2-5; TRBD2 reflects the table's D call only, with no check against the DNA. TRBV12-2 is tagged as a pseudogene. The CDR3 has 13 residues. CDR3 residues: CASHPGPRGAQYF. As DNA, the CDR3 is TGTGCAAGCCACCCCGGGCCCCGGGGGGCCCAGTACTTC.

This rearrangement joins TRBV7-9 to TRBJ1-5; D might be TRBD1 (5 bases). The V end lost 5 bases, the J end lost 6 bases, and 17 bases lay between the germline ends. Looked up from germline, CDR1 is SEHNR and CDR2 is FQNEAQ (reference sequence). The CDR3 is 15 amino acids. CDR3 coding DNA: TGTGCCAGCAGCCAGGGATGGGCGCTCCCTCAGCCCCAGCATTTT. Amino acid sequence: CASSQGWALPQPQHF.

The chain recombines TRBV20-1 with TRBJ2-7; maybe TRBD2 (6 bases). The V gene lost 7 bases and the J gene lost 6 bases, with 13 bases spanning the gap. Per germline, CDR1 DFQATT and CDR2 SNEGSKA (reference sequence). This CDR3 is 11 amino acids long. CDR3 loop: CSVSGSPEQYF. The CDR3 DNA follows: TGCAGTGTTAGCGGTAGTCCCGAGCAGTACTTC.

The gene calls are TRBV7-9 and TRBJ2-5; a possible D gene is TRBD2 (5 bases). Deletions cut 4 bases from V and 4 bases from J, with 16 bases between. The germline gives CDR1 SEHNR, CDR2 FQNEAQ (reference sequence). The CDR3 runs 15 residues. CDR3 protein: CASSSIRDGGETQYF. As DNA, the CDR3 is TGTGCCAGCAGCTCCATCCGGGATGGAGGAGAGACCCAGTACTTC.